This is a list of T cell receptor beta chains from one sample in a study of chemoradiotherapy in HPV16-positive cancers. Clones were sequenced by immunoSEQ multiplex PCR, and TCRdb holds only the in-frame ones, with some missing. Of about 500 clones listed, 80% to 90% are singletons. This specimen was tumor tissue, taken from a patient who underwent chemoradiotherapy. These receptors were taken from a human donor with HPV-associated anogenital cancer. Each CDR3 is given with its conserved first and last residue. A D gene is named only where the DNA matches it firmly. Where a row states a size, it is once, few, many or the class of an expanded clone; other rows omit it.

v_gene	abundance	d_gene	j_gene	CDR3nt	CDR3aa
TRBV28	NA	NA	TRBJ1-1	TGTGCCAGCAGTATCGGAACCGGGACTGAAGCTTTCTTT	CASSIGTGTEAFF
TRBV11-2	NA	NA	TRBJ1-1	TGTGCCAGCAGTTTAGTCGAATCGATTCGGATGAACACTGAAGCTTTCTTT	CASSLVESIRMNTEAFF
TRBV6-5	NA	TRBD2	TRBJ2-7	TGTGCCAGCACTCGGACTAGCGGGGGCCTCTACGAGCAGTACTTC	CASTRTSGGLYEQYF
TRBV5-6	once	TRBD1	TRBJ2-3	TGTGCCAGCAGCTGGACCGGGACAGGGCACAGCACAGATACGCAGTATTTT	CASSWTGTGHSTDTQYF
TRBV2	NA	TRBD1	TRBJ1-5	TGTGCCAGCAGCGAAACAGGGGCGAACCAGCCCCAGCATTTT	CASSETGANQPQHF
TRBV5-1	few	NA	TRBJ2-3	TGCGCCAGCAGCTTGTCTAGGGACCTCACAGATACGCAGTATTTT	CASSLSRDLTDTQYF
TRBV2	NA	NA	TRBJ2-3	TGTGCCAGCAGTGGCGGATTATCTTCCACAGATACGCAGTATTTT	CASSGGLSSTDTQYF
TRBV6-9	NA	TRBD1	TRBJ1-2	TGTGCCAGCAGTTTCGACCGGGACAGGGTCGAGGGCTACACCTTC	CASSFDRDRVEGYTF
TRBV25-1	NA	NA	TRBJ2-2	TGTGCCAGCAGTGAAAGGGTAGGGATAGGACCCGGGGAGCTGTTTTTT	CASSERVGIGPGELFF
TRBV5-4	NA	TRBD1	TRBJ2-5	TGTGCCAGCAGCCGGCCGGCCGGGACAGAAGAGACCCAGTACTTC	CASSRPAGTEETQYF
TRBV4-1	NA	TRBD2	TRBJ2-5	TGCGCCAGCAGCCAAGTCATCTACGGGACTAGCGGGGGGTCCCAAGAGACCCAGTACTTC	CASSQVIYGTSGGSQETQYF
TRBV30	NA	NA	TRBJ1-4	TGTGCCTGGAGTGGCTACCTGGGGGAAAAACTGTTTTTT	CAWSGYLGEKLFF
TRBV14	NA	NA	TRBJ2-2	TGTGCCAGCAGCCGACTACTCCCCGGGGCCGGGGAGCTGTTTTTT	CASSRLLPGAGELFF
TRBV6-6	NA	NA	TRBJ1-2	TGTGCCAGCAGTTACACGGGGGGTAGTATAGAGGGCTACACCTTC	CASSYTGGSIEGYTF
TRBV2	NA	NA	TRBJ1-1	TGTGCCAGCAGTGAGCGGGGTGAAGCTTTCTTT	CASSERGEAFF
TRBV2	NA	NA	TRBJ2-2	TGTGCCAGCAGTGACGACCCACCAAGGAACACCGGGGAGCTGTTTTTT	CASSDDPPRNTGELFF
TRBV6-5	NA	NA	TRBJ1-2	TGTGCCAGCAGTTACGCGGGGACTTCGAACTATGGCTACACCTTC	CASSYAGTSNYGYTF
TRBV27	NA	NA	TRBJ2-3	TGTGCCAGCAGACGAGACCAAGATACGCAGTATTTT	CASRRDQDTQYF
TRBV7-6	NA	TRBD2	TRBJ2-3	TGTGCCAGCAGCCCGGTCGCGGGGGGGAGTGCAGATACGCAGTATTTT	CASSPVAGGSADTQYF
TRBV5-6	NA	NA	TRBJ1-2	TGTGCCAGAGAGATTGGGGGGGATACTAACTATGGCTACACCTTC	CAREIGGDTNYGYTF
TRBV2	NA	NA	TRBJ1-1	TGTGCCAGCAGTTCCGGGAGGAACACTGAAGCTTTCTTT	CASSSGRNTEAFF
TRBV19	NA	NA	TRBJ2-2	TGTGCCAGTAGTATATGGGAAGGGTTGGACACCGGGGAGCTGTTTTTT	CASSIWEGLDTGELFF
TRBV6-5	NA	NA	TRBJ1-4	TGTGCCAGCAGTTACGACAGGAATGAAAAACTGTTTTTT	CASSYDRNEKLFF
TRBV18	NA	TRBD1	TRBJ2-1	TGTGCCAGCTCACCCCCGAGACAGGGGAAAAATGAGCAGTTCTTC	CASSPPRQGKNEQFF
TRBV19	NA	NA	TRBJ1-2	TGTGCCAGTAGTATAGCCAGGGGCACGGGCTACACCTTC	CASSIARGTGYTF
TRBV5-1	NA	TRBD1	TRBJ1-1	TGCGCCAGCAGCGCCGACAGGGAACAAGCTTTCTTT	CASSADREQAFF
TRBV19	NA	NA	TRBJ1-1	TGTGCCAGTAGTATACTCACAGGGTCCACTGAAGCTTTCTTT	CASSILTGSTEAFF
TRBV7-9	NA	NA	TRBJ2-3	TGTGCCAGCAGGCCCGACCGCACAGATACGCAGTATTTT	CASRPDRTDTQYF
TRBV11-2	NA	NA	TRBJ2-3	TGTGCCAGCAGCCCCCAAGGGAGCACAGATACGCAGTATTTT	CASSPQGSTDTQYF
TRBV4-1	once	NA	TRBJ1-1	TGCGCCAGCAGCCAAGAGGGGGGACGGAGGAACGCTGAAGCTTTCTTT	CASSQEGGRRNAEAFF
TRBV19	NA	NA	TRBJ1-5	TGTGCCACCAACAGGGAAGTTGGTAATCAGCCCCAGCATTTT	CATNREVGNQPQHF
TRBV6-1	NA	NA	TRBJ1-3	TGTGCCAGCGAGAGGGGAGTGGGAAACACCATATATTTT	CASERGVGNTIYF
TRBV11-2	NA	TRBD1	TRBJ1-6	TGTGCCAGCAGCCTCCTTGGGACAGGGAATTCACCCCTCCACTTT	CASSLLGTGNSPLHF
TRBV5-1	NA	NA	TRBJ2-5	TGCGCCAGCAGCTTGGCCGCGGGCAGGGGCCAAGAGACCCAGTACTTC	CASSLAAGRGQETQYF
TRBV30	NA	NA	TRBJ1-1	TGTGCCTGGAGTGACTCCGGGACTTCAGCTTTCTTT	CAWSDSGTSAFF
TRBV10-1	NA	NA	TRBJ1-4	TGCGCCAGCAGTCGGGGGGGAGGAGGCGAAAAACTGTTTTTT	CASSRGGGGEKLFF
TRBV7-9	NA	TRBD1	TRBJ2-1	TGTGCCAGCAGGAGGGACAGGGGGAATGAGCAGTTCTTC	CASRRDRGNEQFF
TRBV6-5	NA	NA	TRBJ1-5	TGTGCCAGCAGCTTCCGTAGCAATCAGCCCCAGCATTTT	CASSFRSNQPQHF
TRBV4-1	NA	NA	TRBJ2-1	TGCGCCAGCAGCCAAGCGTCGTATAATGAGCAGTTCTTC	CASSQASYNEQFF